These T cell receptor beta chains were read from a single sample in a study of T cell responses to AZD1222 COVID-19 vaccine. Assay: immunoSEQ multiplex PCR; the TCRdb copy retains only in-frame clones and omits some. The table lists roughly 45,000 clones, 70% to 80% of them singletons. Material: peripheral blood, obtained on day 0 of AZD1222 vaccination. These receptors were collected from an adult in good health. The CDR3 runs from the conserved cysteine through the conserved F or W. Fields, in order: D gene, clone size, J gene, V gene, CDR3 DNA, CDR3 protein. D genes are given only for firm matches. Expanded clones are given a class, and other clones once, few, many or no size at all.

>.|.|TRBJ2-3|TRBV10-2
TGCGCCAGCAGTGAGTCCATCGACTCAGATACGCAGTATTTT
CASSESIDSDTQYF
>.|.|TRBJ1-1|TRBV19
TGTGCCAGTAGTATAGATGGAACGGGAGCTTTCTTT
CASSIDGTGAFF
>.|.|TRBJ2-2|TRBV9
TGTGCCAGCAGCGTAGTCTTCGGGGGCACCGGGGAGCTGTTTTTT
CASSVVFGGTGELFF
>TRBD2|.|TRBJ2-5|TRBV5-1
TGCGCCAGCAGCAGAGAAACCGGGACTATCCAAGAGACCCAGTACTTC
CASSRETGTIQETQYF
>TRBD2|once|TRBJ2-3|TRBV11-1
TGTGCCAGCACCACCGCGGGAGTATCTGCAGATACGCAGTATTTT
CASTTAGVSADTQYF
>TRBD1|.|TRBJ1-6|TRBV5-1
TGCGCCAGCAGCTACGACAGGGATCGATCACCCCTCCACTTT
CASSYDRDRSPLHF
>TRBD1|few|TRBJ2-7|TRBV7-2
TGTGCCAGCAGCTTAGCCGGGACAGGGGGCCGCGAGCAGTACTTC
CASSLAGTGGREQYF
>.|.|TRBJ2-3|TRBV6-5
TGTGCCAGCAGTTGGACTAGCACAGATACGCAGTATTTT
CASSWTSTDTQYF
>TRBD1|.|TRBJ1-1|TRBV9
TGTGCCAGCAGCGCCCGGGACAGCACTGAAGCTTTCTTT
CASSARDSTEAFF
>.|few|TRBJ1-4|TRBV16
TGTGCCAGCAGCCCCGGTCCGGGAGGGGATGAAAAACTGTTTTTT
CASSPGPGGDEKLFF
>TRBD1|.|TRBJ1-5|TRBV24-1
TGTGCCACCAGTGACAGGGGGGATCAGCCCCAGCATTTT
CATSDRGDQPQHF
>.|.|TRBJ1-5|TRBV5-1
TGCGCCAGCAGCCCGTCCAGCAATCAGCCCCAGCATTTT
CASSPSSNQPQHF
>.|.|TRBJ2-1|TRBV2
TGTGCCAGCAGAGAAAACTCCTACAATGAGCAGTTCTTC
CASRENSYNEQFF
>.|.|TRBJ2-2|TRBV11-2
TGTGCCAGCAGCCCCCTCGCGGCGAACACCGGGGAGCTGTTTTTT
CASSPLAANTGELFF
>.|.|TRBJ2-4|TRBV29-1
TGCAGCGTTGATCAGGGGCCAAACATTCAGTACTTC
CSVDQGPNIQYF
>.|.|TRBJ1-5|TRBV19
TGTGCCAGTAGTATAGGGGACACTTTTAGCAATCAGCCCCAGCATTTT
CASSIGDTFSNQPQHF
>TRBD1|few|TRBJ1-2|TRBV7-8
TGTGCCAGCAGCGCACAGGGGGCCCCTAACTATGGCTACACCTTC
CASSAQGAPNYGYTF
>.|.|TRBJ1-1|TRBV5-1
TGCGCCAGCAGCTTGGACCTAATCAAGCAAGAAGCTTTCTTT
CASSLDLIKQEAFF
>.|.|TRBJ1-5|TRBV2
TGTGCCAGCAGTTGGACGGGATATCAGCCCCAGCATTTT
CASSWTGYQPQHF
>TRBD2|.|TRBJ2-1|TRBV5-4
TGTGCCAGCAGCCCGGGTGGGACTAGTCCCCTAAATGAGCAGTTCTTC
CASSPGGTSPLNEQFF
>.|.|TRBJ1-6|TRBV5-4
TGTGCCAGCAGCGCATGGGGGAATTCACCCCTCCACTTT
CASSAWGNSPLHF
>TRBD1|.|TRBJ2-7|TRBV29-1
TGCAGCGTTGAATCAGGGGGCTACGAGCAGTACTTC
CSVESGGYEQYF
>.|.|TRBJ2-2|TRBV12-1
TGTCCTGAGGGGGGGGAGCTGTTTTTT
CPEGGELFF
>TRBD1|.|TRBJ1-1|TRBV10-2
TGCGCCAGCAGTGAGACAGGGGGAGGCCCTGAAGCTTTCTTT
CASSETGGGPEAFF
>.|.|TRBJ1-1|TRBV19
TGTGCCTCCCGTGGAGACACTTGGATGAACACTGAAGCTTTCTTT
CASRGDTWMNTEAFF
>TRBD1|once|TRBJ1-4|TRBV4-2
TGTGCCAGCAGCACACACAGGGGGCTTTGGGAAAAACTGTTTTTT
CASSTHRGLWEKLFF
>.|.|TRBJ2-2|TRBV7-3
TGTGCCAGCAGCTTAACGGCGCTCACCGGGGAGCTGTTTTTT
CASSLTALTGELFF
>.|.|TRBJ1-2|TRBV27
TGTGCCAGCAGTTTACGGGCTAACTATGGCTACACCTTC
CASSLRANYGYTF
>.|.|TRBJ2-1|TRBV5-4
TGTGCCAGCAGTGGCGTCTCCTACAATGAGCAGTTCTTC
CASSGVSYNEQFF
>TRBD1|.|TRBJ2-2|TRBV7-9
TGTGCCAGCATTCATCCAGGGGGTACAGGGGGCACCGGGGAGCTGTTTTTT
CASIHPGGTGGTGELFF
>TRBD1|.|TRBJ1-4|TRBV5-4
TGTGCCAGCAGCTTCGGACAGGGTGAAAAACTGTTTTTT
CASSFGQGEKLFF
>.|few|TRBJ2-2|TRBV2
TGTGCCAGCAGTGAGTCGTCAGCTAACACCGGGGAGCTGTTTTTT
CASSESSANTGELFF
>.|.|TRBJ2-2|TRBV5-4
TGTGCCAGCGGAGAGAGGGGGTCCTACACCGGGGAGCTGTTTTTT
CASGERGSYTGELFF
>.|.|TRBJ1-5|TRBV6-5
TGTGCCAGCAGGCCCCTCCTGATCAATCAGCCCCAGCATTTT
CASRPLLINQPQHF
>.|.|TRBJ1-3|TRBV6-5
TGTGCCAGCAGTACTGGGGGGATTGTTGGAAACACCATATATTTT
CASSTGGIVGNTIYF
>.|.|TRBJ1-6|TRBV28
TGTGCCAGCAGTTTACCAAATAATTCACCCCTCCACTTT
CASSLPNNSPLHF
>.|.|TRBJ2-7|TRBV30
TGTGCCTGGATCCGGGACCCGGTGATTGGGCAGTACTTC
CAWIRDPVIGQYF
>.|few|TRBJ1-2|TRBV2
TGTGCCAGCAGGAGCCAGGGGATCTATGGCTACACCTTC
CASRSQGIYGYTF
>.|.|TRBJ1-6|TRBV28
TGTGCCAGCAGCCTACATAGGGCTGACTATAATTCACCCCTCCACTTT
CASSLHRADYNSPLHF
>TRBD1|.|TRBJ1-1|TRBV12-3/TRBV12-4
TGTGCCAGCAGCCTGGGACAGGGATTGGAAGCTTTCTTT
CASSLGQGLEAFF
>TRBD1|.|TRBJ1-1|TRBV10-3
TGTGCCATCAGTGGGACAGGGTTGGCTTTCTTT
CAISGTGLAFF
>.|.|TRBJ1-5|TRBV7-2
TGTGCCAGCAGCCCAGGGACCGGACGGGGCGGGAATCAGCCCCAGCATTTT
CASSPGTGRGGNQPQHF
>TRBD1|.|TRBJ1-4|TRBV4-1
TGCGCCAGCAGCCAAGATCGGTGGACAGGGGTCCAAGGAGGTAATGAAAAACTGTTTTTT
CASSQDRWTGVQGGNEKLFF
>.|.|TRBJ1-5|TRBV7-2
TGTGCCAGCAGCCCGAGTGGGGGGAGCAATCAGCCCCAGCATTTT
CASSPSGGSNQPQHF
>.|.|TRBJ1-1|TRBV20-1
TGCAGTGGTTTGAACACTGAAGCTTTCTTT
CSGLNTEAFF
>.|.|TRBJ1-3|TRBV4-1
TGCGCCAGCAGCCAAGTGTTTGGGAACACCATATATTTT
CASSQVFGNTIYF
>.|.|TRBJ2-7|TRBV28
TGTGCCAGCAGTTCCCCTATGCCCTACGAGCAGTACTTC
CASSSPMPYEQYF
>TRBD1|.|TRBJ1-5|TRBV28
TGTGCCAGTGGACAGGGGCTATGGTCCCAGCATTTT
CASGQGLWSQHF
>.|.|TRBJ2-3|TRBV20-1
TGCAGTGCTAGTGGCCAGGGGAACACAGATACGCAGTATTTT
CSASGQGNTDTQYF
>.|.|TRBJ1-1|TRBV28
TGTGCCAGCACCACCCCGGGGGGCCGGGAGAACACTGAAGCTTTCTTT
CASTTPGGRENTEAFF
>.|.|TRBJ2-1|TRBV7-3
TGTGCCAGCGCGCCCAGCTCCTACAATGAGCAGTTCTTC
CASAPSSYNEQFF
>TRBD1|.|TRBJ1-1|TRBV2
TGTGCCAGCAGGGAAGGTCCGGGACAGGCGAACACTGAAGCTTTCTTT
CASREGPGQANTEAFF
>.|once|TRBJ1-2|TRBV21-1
TGTGCCAGCAGCAACGAGACCTATGGCTACACCTTC
CASSNETYGYTF
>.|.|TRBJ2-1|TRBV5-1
TGCGCCAGCAGTTCTAGCGCCTCCTACAATGAGCAGTTCTTC
CASSSSASYNEQFF
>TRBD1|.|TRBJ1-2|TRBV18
TGTGCCAGCTCACTCCGGACAGGGGATGGCTACACCTTC
CASSLRTGDGYTF
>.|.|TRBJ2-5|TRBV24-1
TGTGCCACCAGTGGCGTGGGGGGCGCGGAGACCCAGTACTTC
CATSGVGGAETQYF
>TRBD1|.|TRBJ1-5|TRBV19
TGTGCCAGTAGTGCACAGGGGGCCGGGAGCAATCAGCCCCAGCATTTT
CASSAQGAGSNQPQHF
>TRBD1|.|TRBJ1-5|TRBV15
TGTGCCACCAGCAGAGGTGACAGGGGGGATCAGCCCCAGCATTTT
CATSRGDRGDQPQHF
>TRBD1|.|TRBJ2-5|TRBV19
TGTGCCAGTAGTACCACAGGGGGCGGAGAGACCCAGTACTTC
CASSTTGGGETQYF